This T cell receptor (beta chain) was identified in a study of blood T cell repertoires in COVID-19. This table comes from immunoSEQ multiplex PCR, and its TCRdb copy is limited to in-frame clones, with some not included. The sample shows over 200,000 clones, 85% of them seen only once. Recruitment covered about two dozen US areas and drew participants whose ages spanned roughly 18 to 89 years. Recovery meant two consecutive negative NP/OP PCR tests, professional clearance, or resolved symptoms. The CDR3 is 14 residues long. CDR1 and CDR2 from the germline V gene are SGHDT and YYEEEE. Trimming removed 4 bases from V and 10 bases from J, with 17 bases in between.

What was sequenced was PBMCs or T cells enriched from blood (not recorded which). The chain carries TRBV5-6 and TRBJ2-2; D might be TRBD1 (5 bases). The origin of this receptor is a man between 40 and 49 years old who had recovered from COVID-19. The chain's CDR3 is CASSPENRLAELFF. The CDR3 DNA reads TGTGCCAGCAGCCCCGAAAACAGGTTGGCGGAGCTGTTTTTT.